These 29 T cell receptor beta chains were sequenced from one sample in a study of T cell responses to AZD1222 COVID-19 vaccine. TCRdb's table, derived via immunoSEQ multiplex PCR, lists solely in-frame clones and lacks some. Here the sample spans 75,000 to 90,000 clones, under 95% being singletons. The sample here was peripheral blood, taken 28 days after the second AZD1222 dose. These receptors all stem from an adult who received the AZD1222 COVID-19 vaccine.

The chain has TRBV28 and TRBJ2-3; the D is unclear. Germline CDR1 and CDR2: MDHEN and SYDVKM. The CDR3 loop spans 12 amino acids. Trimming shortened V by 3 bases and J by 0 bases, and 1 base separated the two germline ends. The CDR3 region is CASSFSTDTQYF. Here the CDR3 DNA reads TGTGCCAGCAGTTTTAGCACAGATACGCAGTATTTT.

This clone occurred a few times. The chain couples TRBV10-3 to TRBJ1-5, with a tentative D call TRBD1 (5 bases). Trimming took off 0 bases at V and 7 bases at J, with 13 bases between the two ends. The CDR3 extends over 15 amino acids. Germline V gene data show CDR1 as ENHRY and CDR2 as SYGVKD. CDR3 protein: CAISESIGGDQPQHF. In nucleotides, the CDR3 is TGTGCCATCAGTGAGTCGATTGGGGGAGACCAGCCCCAGCATTTT.

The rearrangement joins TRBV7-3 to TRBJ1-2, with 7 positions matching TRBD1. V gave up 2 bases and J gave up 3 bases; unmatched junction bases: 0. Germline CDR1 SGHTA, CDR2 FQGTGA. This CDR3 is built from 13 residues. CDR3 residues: CASSLGQDYGYTF. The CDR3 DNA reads TGTGCCAGCAGCTTAGGACAGGACTATGGCTACACCTTC.

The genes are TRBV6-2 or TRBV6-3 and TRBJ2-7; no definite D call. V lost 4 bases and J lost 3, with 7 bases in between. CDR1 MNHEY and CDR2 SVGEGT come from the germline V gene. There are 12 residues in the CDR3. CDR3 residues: CASSLGYYEQYF. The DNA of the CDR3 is TGTGCCAGCAGTTTGGGCTACTACGAGCAGTACTTC.

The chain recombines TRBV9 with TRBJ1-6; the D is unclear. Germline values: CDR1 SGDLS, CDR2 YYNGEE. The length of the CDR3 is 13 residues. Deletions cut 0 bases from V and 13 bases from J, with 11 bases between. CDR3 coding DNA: TGTGCCAGCAGCGTAGATCTCCACAGTCCCCTCCACTTT. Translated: CASSVDLHSPLHF. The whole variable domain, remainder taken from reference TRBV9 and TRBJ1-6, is DSGVTQTPKHLITATGQRVTLRCSPRSGDLSVYWYQQSLDQGLQFLIQYYNGEERAKGNILERFSAQQFPDLHSELNLSSLELGDSALYFCASSVDLHSPLHFGNGTRLTVT.

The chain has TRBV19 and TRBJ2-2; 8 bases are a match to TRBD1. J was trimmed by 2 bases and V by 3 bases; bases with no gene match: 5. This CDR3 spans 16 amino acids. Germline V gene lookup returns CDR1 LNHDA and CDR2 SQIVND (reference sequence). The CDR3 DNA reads TGTGCCAGTAGTATGCGGCAGGGGGCAAACACCGGGGAGCTGTTTTTT. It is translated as CASSMRQGANTGELFF.

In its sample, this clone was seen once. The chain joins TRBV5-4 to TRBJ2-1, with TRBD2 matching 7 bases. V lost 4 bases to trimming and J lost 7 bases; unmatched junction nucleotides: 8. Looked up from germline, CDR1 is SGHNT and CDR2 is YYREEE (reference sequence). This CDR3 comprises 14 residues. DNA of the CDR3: TGTGCCAGCAGCACGGGACTACTAGAGAATGAGCAGTTCTTC. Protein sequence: CASSTGLLENEQFF.

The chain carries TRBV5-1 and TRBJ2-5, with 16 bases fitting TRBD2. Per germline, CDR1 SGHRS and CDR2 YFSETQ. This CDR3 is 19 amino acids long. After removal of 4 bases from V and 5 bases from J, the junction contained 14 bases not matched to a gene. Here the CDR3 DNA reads TGCGCCAGCAGCCGAGGGACTAGCGGGAGGGCCCGCGGTCGGGAGACCCAGTACTTC. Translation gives CASSRGTSGRARGRETQYF.

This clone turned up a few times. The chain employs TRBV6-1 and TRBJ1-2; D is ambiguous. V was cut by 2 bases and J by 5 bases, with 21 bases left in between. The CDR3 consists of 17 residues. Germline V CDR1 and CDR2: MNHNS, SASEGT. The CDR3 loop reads CASSEKLGPGSSYGYTF. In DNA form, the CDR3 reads TGTGCCAGCAGTGAAAAGCTTGGTCCCGGGTCCTCTTATGGCTACACCTTC.

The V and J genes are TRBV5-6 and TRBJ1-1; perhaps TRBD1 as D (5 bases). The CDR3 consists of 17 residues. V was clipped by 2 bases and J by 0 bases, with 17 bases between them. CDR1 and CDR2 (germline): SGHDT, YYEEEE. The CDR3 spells CASSLFVRENLNTEAFF. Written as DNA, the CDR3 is TGTGCCAGCAGCTTATTCGTCAGGGAAAATTTGAACACTGAAGCTTTCTTT.

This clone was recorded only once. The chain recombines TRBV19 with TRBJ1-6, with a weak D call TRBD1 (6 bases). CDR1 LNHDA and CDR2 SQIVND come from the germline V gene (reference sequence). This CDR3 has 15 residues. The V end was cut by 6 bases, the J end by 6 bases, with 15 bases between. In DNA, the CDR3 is TGTGCCAGTAGAAAACTCCGGGACATTAATTCACCCCTCCACTTT. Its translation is CASRKLRDINSPLHF.

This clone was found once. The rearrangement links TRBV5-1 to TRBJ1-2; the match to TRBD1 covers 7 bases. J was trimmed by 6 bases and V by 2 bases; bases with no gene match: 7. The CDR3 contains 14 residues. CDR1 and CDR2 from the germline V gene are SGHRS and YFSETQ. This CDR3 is CASSFQGVGDGYTF. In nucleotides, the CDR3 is TGCGCCAGCAGCTTCCAGGGGGTAGGAGATGGCTACACCTTC.

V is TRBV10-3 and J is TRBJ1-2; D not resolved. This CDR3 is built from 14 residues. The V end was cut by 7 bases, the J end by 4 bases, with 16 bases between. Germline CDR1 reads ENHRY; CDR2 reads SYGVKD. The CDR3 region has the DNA TGTGCCATCACCAAAAACCCCGATACCTATGGCTACACCTTC. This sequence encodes CAITKNPDTYGYTF.

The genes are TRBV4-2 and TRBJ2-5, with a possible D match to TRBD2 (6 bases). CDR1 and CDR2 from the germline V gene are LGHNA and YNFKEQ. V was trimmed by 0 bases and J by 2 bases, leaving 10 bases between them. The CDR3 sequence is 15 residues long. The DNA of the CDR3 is TGTGCCAGCAGCCAAGATGAGGCGGGACAAGAGACCCAGTACTTC. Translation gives CASSQDEAGQETQYF.

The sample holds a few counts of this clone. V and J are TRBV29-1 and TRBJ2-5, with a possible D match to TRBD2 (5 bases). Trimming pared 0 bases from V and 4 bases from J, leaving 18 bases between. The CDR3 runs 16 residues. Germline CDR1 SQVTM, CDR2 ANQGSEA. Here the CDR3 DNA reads TGCAGCGTTGAAGATCCAGGCGGGCGGACGGGAGAGACCCAGTACTTC. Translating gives CSVEDPGGRTGETQYF.

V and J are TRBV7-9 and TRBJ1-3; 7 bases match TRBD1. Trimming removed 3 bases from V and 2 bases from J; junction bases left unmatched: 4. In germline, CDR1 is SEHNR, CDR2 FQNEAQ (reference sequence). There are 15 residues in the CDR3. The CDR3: CASSFGQAPGNTIYF. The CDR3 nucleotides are TGTGCCAGCAGCTTCGGACAGGCTCCTGGAAACACCATATATTTT.

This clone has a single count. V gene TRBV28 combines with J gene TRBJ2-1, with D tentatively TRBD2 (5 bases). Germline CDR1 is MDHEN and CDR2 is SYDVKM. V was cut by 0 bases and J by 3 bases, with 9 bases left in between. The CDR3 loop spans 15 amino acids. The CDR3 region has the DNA TGTGCCAGCAGTTTATGGGGGAGCCTCTACAATGAGCAGTTCTTC. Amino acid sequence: CASSLWGSLYNEQFF.

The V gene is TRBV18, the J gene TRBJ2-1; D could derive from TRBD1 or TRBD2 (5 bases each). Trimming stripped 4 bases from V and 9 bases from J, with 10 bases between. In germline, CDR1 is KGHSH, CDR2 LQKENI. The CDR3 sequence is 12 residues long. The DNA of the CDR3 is TGTGCCAGCTCACACGGGACCGGTGAGCAGTTCTTC. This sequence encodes CASSHGTGEQFF.

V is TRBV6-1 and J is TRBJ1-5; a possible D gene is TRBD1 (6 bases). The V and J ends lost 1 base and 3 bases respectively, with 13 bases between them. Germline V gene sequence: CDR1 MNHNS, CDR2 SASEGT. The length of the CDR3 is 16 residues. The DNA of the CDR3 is TGTGCCAGCAGTGAAGGGTCGGGACAACTCAATCAGCCCCAGCATTTT. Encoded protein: CASSEGSGQLNQPQHF.

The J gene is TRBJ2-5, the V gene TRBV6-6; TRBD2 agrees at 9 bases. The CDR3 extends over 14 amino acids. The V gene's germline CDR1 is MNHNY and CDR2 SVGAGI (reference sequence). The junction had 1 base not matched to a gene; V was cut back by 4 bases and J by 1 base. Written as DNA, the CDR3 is TGTGCCAGCAGTTTTAGCGGGAGCCAAGAGACCCAGTACTTC. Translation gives CASSFSGSQETQYF.

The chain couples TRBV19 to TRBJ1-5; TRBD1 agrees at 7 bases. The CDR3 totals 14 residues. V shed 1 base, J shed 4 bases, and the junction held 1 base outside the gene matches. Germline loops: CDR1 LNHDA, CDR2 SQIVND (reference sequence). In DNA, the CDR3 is TGTGCCAGTAGTATAGGGACAGGAAATCAGCCCCAGCATTTT. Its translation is CASSIGTGNQPQHF.

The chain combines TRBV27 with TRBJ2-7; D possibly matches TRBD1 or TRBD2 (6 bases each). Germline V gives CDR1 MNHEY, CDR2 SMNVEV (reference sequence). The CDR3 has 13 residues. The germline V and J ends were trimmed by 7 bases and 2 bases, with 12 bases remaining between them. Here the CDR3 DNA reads TGTGCCAGCAAACTTAGGGGGGCCTACGAGCAGTACTTC. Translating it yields CASKLRGAYEQYF.

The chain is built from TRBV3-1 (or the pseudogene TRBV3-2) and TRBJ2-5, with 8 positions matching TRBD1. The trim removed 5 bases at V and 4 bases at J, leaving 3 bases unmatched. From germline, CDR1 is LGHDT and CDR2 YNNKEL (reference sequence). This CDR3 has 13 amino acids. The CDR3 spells CASSVGQGETQYF. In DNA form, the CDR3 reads TGTGCCAGCAGCGTTGGACAGGGAGAGACCCAGTACTTC.

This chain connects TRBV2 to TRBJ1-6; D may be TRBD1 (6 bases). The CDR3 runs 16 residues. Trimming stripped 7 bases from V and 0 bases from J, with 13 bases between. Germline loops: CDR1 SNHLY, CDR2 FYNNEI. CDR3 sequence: CASKLDRSSYNSPLHF. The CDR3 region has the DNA TGTGCCAGCAAACTCGACAGGAGCTCCTATAATTCACCCCTCCACTTT.

CDR3 amino acids: CASSLGSLNEAFF. The CDR3, as DNA: TGTGCCAGCAGTCTAGGGAGCTTAAATGAAGCTTTCTTT. The chain has TRBV27 and TRBJ1-1; the D is unclear. The CDR3 runs to 13 residues. Between the trimmed V and J ends, which lost 5 bases and 7 bases, there was a span of 14 bases. Germline CDR1 reads MNHEY; CDR2 reads SMNVEV (reference sequence).

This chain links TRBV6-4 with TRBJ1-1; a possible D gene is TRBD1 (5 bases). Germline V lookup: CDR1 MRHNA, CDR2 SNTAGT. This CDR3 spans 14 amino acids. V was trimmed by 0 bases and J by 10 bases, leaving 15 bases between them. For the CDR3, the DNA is TGTGCCAGCAGTGACTCGATAGGGGCGGGAGGAGCTTTCTTT. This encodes CASSDSIGAGGAFF.

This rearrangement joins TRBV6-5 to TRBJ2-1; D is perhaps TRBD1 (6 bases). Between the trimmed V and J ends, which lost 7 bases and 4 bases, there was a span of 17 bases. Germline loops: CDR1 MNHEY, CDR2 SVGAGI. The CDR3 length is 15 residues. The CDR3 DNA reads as TGTGCCAGCACGAGGGGGAGTCGGGAATACAATGAGCAGTTCTTC. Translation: CASTRGSREYNEQFF.

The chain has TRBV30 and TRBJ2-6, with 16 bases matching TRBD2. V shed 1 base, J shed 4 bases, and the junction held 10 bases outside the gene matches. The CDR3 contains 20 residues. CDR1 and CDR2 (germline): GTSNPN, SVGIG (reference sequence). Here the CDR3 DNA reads TGTGCCTGGAGTGACCCGGGACTAGCGGGAGGGCCAGTCGGGGCCAACGTCCTGACTTTC. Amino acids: CAWSDPGLAGGPVGANVLTF. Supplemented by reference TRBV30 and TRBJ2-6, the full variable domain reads SQTIHQWPATLVQPVGSPLSLECTVEGTSNPNLYWYRQAAGRGLQLLFYSVGIGQISSEVPQNLSASRPQDRQFILSSKKLLLSDSGFYLCAWSDPGLAGGPVGANVLTFGAGSRLTVL.

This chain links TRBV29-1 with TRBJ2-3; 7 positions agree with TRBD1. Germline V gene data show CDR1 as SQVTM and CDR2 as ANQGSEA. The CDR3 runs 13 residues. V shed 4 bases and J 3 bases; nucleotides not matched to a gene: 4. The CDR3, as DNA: TGCAGCGTTGGACAGGGTTTAACAGATACGCAGTATTTT. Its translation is CSVGQGLTDTQYF.